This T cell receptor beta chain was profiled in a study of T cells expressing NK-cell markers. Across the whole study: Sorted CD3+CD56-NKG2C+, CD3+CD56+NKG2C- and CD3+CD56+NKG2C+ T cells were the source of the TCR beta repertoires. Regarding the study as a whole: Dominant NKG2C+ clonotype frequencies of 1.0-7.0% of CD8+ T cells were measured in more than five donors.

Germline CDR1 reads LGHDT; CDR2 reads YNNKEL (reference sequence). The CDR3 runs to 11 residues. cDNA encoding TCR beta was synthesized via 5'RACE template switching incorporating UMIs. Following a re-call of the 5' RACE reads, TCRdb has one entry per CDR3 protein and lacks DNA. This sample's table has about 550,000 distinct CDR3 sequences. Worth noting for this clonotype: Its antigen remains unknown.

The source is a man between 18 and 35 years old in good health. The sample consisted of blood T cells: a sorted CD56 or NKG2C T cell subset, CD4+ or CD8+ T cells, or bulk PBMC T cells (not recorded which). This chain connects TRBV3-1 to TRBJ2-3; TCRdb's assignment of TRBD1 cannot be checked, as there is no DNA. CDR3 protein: CASSGGRSSYF.